This TCR beta chain was profiled in a study of tumor-infiltrating lymphocytes in primary liver carcinoma (dated by TCRdb to 2015 to 2018). The study in broad terms: Of the five patients, three men and two women aged 30 to 69 years, four had hepatocellular carcinoma and one had combined HCC and intrahepatic cholangiocarcinoma. A total of about 35 specimens from 5 patients went through TCRbeta repertoire sequencing, namely 25 tumor regions, 5 adjacent noncancerous liver tissues and 5 peripheral blood samples. The five patients had tumors of stage T1-T3 N0M0, with maximum diameters ranging from roughly 4.2 to 10 cm. To link TCRbeta repertoire diversity to the local molecular phenotype, the approximately 26 tumor region samples were profiled with Agilent mRNA microarrays. Reproducibility between technical replicate repertoires was high, with correlation coefficients above 0.95 and mean shared-clone rates about 0.9. Across five regions of each liver tumor, along with adjacent normal tissue and blood, the study brought together TCRbeta repertoire sequencing, expression microarrays and whole-exome sequencing. Each sample produced roughly 3.5 to 7.5 million productive TCRbeta reads, and read depth showed no significant difference between tissue types. Study-wide findings and limitations: Since the samples were bulk and unsorted, there was no way to compare CD4+ and CD8+ T cell repertoires. A significantly larger repertoire fraction was made up by the top 250 clones in tumors than in blood (p = 0.039). Just about 7.5-25% of top clones turned up in all five regions of a tumor, which suggests spatial heterogeneity among tumor-infiltrating T cells. Only 4 to 6 patients were included in the study, and the authors note that the findings should be validated in a larger study. Repertoire overlap was found to be higher between tumor regions (mean roughly 35%) than between tumor-adjacent (around 17%) or tumor-blood (about 14%) pairs, consistent with antigen-driven expansion. Because only the TCR beta chain was sequenced and unpaired alpha chains were not captured, true repertoire diversity is likely underestimated.

Total RNA and DNA were co-extracted without cell sorting from around 20-30 mg of bulk tissue using the AllPrep DNA/RNA mini kit. Surgical resection was performed in China between late 2015 and early 2016 on about 5 patients with histopathologically diagnosed primary liver carcinoma. At the time of sampling, the patients had chronic HBV infection and had not received any treatment. Five spatially separated regions were sampled per tumor: superior, inferior, left-lateral and right-lateral poles, plus the tumor centre. More than 75% viable tumor cells were found by histology in every tumor sample. Each fresh piece of tumor and adjacent tissue was cut in two, with one half stored in RNAlater at -80 degrees C and the other half sent for histology. V is shortened by 0 bases, J by 2 bases, and the region joining them spans 10 bases. In the germline V gene (reference sequence), CDR1 corresponds to SEHNR and CDR2 to FQNEAQ. The CDR3 spans 15 residues, from the cysteine through the phenylalanine. Left in the record is the CDR3 DNA by itself, 45 bases read in frame from the first base.

Starting from approximately 500 ng total RNA, TCRbeta-specific cDNA was produced by reverse transcription with a constant-region primer and ProtoScript II reverse transcriptase. The TCRbeta libraries were prepared through three rounds of nested multiplex PCR following a slightly modified ARM-PCR procedure. Each of the first two PCR rounds ran for about 10 cycles using multiplex TRBV1-TRBV30 forward primers together with a Cbeta reverse primer. Sample barcodes and Illumina adapters were added in a final 25-cycle PCR with Deep VentR polymerase. Amplicons of 200-500 bp were gel-purified with a QIAquick gel extraction kit before sequencing. The TCRbeta amplicons were sequenced with 250-bp paired-end reads on an Illumina HiSeq 2500. As for how the authors treated the data: Trimmomatic v0.33 was used to quality-trim the reads, and FLASH v1.2.11 was used to merge paired reads so that full CDR3 sequences could be recovered. MiGEC v1.2.1b assigned V, D and J germline segments to the rearranged TCRbeta sequences. VDJtools v1.0.0 computed clonotype statistics and Shannon-Wiener diversity indices. Except for diversity analysis, only the 250 most abundant clonotypes of each sample were used in subsequent analyses to reduce sampling bias. TCRdb ran its own pipeline on the public reads, namely fastp trimming at Q25 and MiXCR clone calling, and kept in-frame beta chains. Rows with one shared CDR3 protein collapse into an entry with the most common genes and DNA. The V and J calls were determined by TCRdb, not by the authors. The sample yields more than 95,000 distinct CDR3 sequences; 50% to 80% were counted once. Of the sample, 8% to 9% is held by the ten largest clones.

Regarding this clonotype: The antigen it recognizes is unknown. Since a much larger clone is just one base distant, this may be a read error.

The clonotype was recovered from a woman aged 55-70 years with primary liver carcinoma and hepatitis B virus infection. The sample taken for sequencing was liver tumor tissue from sampling region 3. The cell subset or site label of this sample denotes: tumor region T3, left-lateral pole. This sequence uses TRBV7-9 and TRBJ1-1; too little of a D gene remains to name it. The sequenced DNA: TGTGCCAGCAGCTTAGCGCAGTACAGAAACACTGAAGCTTTCTTT. The resulting protein is CASSLAQYRNTEAFF.